This T cell receptor beta chain was recovered during a study of T-cell reconstitution after alpha-beta-depleted transplantation in children. This sample's TCRbeta library carried unique molecular identifier barcodes. TCRdb recomputed calls from the PCR reads with MiXCR, one row per CDR3 protein. The sample contains 280,000 or so distinct CDR3 sequences, approximately 10% of which appear only once. The V gene lost 7 bases and the J gene lost 2 bases, with 14 bases spanning the gap. Germline values: CDR1 LNHDA, CDR2 SQIVND (reference sequence). The CDR3 contains 15 residues. This clonotype was observed many times. As yet, its antigen is unknown. Study-wide findings and caveats: At day 60, the high TCRbeta diversity found in some patients originated from recipient T cells and thymic progenitors that had survived. After one year, T-cell counts and TCRbeta diversity mostly came from new T cells. There were reportedly several hundred expanded graft clones from which alpha-beta T cells came about two months after transplant.

The chain is built from TRBV19 and TRBJ2-2; maybe TRBD2 (6 bases). Sequencing was performed on peripheral blood, taken 180 days after TCRalphabeta/CD19-depleted stem cell transplant. The receptor was derived from a male patient aged 2 to 9 who had a stem cell transplant for chronic granulomatous disease, so the T cells may come from the graft donor. The CDR3 DNA follows: TGTGCCAGTATTACCGGGACTCAAAACACCGGGGAGCTGTTTTTT. It codes for CASITGTQNTGELFF.